This T cell receptor beta chain originates from a study of identifying expanded T cells in peripheral blood. Study outcomes and limitations: Differentially abundant clones: about 1.2 between replicates, around 16 at approximately 13 days, 18 to 20 at four.

Method: immunoSEQ multiplex PCR; TCRdb's copy keeps in-frame clones and lacks some. The data show about 94,000 clones, with approximately 88% seen just once and approximately 5.4% held by the top ten. On this clone itself: Its cognate antigen is unknown.

Healthy donors had no documented immune events, such as infections, while sampled. The V gene's germline CDR1 is SGDLS and CDR2 YYNGEE. V shed 4 bases and J shed 2 bases, with 18 bases lying between them. The CDR3 length is 16 residues. Sequenced material: blood. This TCR came from a person between 18 and 69 years old in good health. The V and J genes are TRBV9 and TRBJ1-1; D is possibly TRBD1 (5 bases). CDR3 residues: CASSLQPLTANTEAFF. The CDR3 DNA follows: TGTGCCAGCAGCCTGCAGCCCCTGACAGCAAACACTGAAGCTTTCTTT.